This T cell receptor (beta chain) emerged from a study of human T cells and chemical hapten exposure. This clonotype has ten or more counts. Its matching antigen is unknown. Trimming stripped 11 bases from V and 0 bases from J, with 8 bases between. The CDR3 covers 13 residues. Overall study results and limits: The donor cohort had alopecia, so its immune response may not match that of healthy people.

MiXCR, applied by TCRdb to the RACE reads, yields one record per CDR3 protein. The profile shows approximately 340,000 distinct CDR3 sequences, about 7% of them singletons. The time point is: patch test 1, 2 weeks after DPC sensitization. Treatment in this sample: therapeutic diphenylcyclopropenone sensitization with weekly scalp DPC. Total RNA came from unfractionated whole blood. The sequence derives from a woman aged 18-35 years with alopecia areata. Some clones in this sample may be carry-over from other donors' samples. The V call is TRBV12-3 or TRBV12-4, the J call TRBJ1-6; tentative D call: TRBD1 (5 bases). Sequencing used whole blood, obtained in connection with sensitization to the hapten diphenylcyclopropenone (DPC). The CDR3 DNA reads as TGTGCCGCGGGGGGCTCCTATAATTCACCCCTCCACTTT. This gives the protein CAAGGSYNSPLHF.